This TCR beta chain originates from a study of blood T cell repertoires in COVID-19. Across the study: From the United States, Italy and Spain came samples of acute and convalescent COVID-19.

The CDR3 has 13 residues. Germline CDR1 and CDR2: MNHEY and SVGAGI. V lost 4 bases and J lost 7, with 13 bases in between. The assay was immunoSEQ multiplex PCR, and TCRdb's table has in-frame clones only and misses some. The sample consists of about 32,000 clones, 90% of them appearing once. The source of this sequence is a man between 70 and 80 years old with active or convalescent COVID-19. J is TRBJ1-2 and V is TRBV6-5; D is unclear. The sequencing sample was made of peripheral blood. The CDR3 loop is CASSFTKGVGYTF. The CDR3 DNA is TGTGCCAGCAGTTTCACAAAAGGAGTTGGCTACACCTTC.